Shown below are 3 T cell receptor beta chains from a single sample sequenced in a study of beta chain features in type 1 diabetes (dated by TCRdb to the late 2010s). What the work shows at the level of the full study, not this receptor alone: In all four CD4+ subsets, TCRB CDR3 length was moderately but significantly shorter in type 1 diabetes patients.

The library came from the immunoSEQ multiplex PCR assay. All of the isolated RNA was reverse transcribed with the High Capacity cDNA Reverse Transcription Kit, so expressed TCRB transcripts were sequenced. TCRdb holds this immuneACCESS table with in-frame rearrangements only. Some clones are missing; in checked studies, unresolved V genes explain under half, and the rest has no known cause. This sample comprises 240,000 or so clones, approximately 20% of them detected only once. The ten largest clones represent around 0.03% of the sample. Their cognate antigens are unknown. The sample consisted of naive CD4+ T cells from blood. This sample's cell subset or site label indicates: true naive CD4+ T cells. The receptors were gathered from a middle-aged woman with type 1 diabetes.

The CDR3: CASSYGTGHSTDTQYF. In nucleotides, the CDR3 is TGTGCCAGCAGTTACGGAACGGGACATAGCACAGATACGCAGTATTTT. The chain links TRBV6-6 to TRBJ2-3, with D possibly being TRBD1 (6 bases). V was pared by 2 bases and J by 0 bases, with 12 bases between. Germline assignment: CDR1 MNHNY and CDR2 SVGAGI (reference sequence). This CDR3 spans 16 amino acids.

The chain recombines TRBV14 with TRBJ1-2; D possibly corresponds to TRBD1 (6 bases). Germline CDR1 is SGHDN and CDR2 is FVKESK. The CDR3 contains 12 residues. Trimming removed 4 bases at V and 8 bases at J, with 11 bases between. CDR3 in DNA: TGTGCCAGCAGCCCAGGGGCCCGGGGCTACACCTTC. This gives the protein CASSPGARGYTF.

This clone was seen a few times. The genes are TRBV28 and TRBJ2-3; D gene uncertain. V was cut by 3 bases and J by 2 bases, with 6 bases left in between. This CDR3 spans 13 amino acids. CDR1 is MDHEN and CDR2 is SYDVKM in the germline V gene. CDR3 residues: CASSFSSTDTQYF. In nucleotides, the CDR3 is TGTGCCAGCAGTTTTAGTTCCACAGATACGCAGTATTTT.